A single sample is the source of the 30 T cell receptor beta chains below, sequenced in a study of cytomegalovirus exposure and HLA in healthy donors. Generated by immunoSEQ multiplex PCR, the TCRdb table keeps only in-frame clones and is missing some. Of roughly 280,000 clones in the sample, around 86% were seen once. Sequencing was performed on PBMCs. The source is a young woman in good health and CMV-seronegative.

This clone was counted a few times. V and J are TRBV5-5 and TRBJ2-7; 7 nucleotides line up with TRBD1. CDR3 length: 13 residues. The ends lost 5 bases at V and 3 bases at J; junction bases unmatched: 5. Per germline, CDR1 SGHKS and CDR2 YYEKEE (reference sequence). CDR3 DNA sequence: TGTGCCAGCAGGCCACGGACAGGCTACGAGCAGTACTTC. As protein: CASRPRTGYEQYF.

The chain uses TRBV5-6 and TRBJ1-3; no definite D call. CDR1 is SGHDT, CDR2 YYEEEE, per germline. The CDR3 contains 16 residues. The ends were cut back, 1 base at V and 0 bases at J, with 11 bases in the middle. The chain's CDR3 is CASSLSGRRSGNTIYF. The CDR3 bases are TGTGCCAGCAGCTTGAGTGGGCGTCGCTCTGGAAACACCATATATTTT.

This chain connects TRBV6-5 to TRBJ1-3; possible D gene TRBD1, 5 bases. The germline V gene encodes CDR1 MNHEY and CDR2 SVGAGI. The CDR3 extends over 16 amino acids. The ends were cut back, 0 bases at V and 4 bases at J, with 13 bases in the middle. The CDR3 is CASSYSTFQGGNTIYF. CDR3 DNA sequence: TGTGCCAGCAGTTACTCGACCTTTCAGGGAGGAAACACCATATATTTT.

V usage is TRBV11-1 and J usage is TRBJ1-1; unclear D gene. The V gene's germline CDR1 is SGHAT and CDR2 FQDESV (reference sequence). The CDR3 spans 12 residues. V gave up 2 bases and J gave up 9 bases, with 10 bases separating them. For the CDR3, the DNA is TGTGCCAGCAGCTTATTTCAGGCTCAAGCTTTCTTT. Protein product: CASSLFQAQAFF.

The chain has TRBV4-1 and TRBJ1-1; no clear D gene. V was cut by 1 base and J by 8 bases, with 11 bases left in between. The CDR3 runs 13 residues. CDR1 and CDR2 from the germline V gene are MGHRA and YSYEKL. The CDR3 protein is CASSQVDRSEAFF. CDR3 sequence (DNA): TGCGCCAGCAGCCAAGTAGACCGGAGCGAAGCTTTCTTT.

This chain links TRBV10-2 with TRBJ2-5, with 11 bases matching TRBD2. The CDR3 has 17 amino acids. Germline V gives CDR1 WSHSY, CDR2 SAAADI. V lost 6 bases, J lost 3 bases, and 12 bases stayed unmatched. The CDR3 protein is CASRRGGSGRAKETQYF. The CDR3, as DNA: TGCGCCAGCAGGAGAGGGGGTAGCGGGAGGGCGAAAGAGACCCAGTACTTC.

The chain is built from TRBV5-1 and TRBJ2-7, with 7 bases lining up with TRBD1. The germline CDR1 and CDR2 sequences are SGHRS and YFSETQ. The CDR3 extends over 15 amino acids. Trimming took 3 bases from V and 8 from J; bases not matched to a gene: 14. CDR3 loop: CASSSGNPTGVKQYF. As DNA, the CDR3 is TGCGCCAGCAGCTCCGGCAATCCCACAGGGGTGAAGCAGTACTTC.

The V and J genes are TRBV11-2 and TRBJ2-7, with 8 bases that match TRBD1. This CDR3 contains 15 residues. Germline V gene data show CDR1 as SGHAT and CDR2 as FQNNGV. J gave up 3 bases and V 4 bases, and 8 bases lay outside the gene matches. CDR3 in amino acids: CASSSPRTGLYEQYF. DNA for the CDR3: TGTGCCAGCAGCTCACCCAGGACAGGGCTCTACGAGCAGTACTTC. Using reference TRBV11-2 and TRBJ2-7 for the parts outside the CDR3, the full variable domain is EAGVAQSPRYKIIEKRQSVAFWCNPISGHATLYWYQQILGQGPKLLIQFQNNGVVDDSQLPKDRFSAERLKGVDSTLKIQPAKLEDSAVYLCASSSPRTGLYEQYFGPGTRLTVT.

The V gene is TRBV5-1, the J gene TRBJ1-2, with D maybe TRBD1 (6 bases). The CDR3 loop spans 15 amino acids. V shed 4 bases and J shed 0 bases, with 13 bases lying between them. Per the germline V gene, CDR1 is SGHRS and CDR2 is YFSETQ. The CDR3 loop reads CASSRGGQTNYGYTF. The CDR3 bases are TGCGCCAGCAGCAGGGGTGGACAGACTAACTATGGCTACACCTTC.

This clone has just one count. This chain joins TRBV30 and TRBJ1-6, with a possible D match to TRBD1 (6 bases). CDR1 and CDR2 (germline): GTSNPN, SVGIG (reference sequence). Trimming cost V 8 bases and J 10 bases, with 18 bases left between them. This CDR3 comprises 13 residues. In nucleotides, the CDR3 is TGTGCCACACAAAAAATAGGGGGATCACCCCTCCACTTT. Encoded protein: CATQKIGGSPLHF.

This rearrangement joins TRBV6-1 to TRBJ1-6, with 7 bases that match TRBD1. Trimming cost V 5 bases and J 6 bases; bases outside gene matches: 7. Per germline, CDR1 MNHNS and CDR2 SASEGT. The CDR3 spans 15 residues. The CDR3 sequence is CASSPNRGGNSPLHF. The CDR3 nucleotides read TGTGCCAGCAGTCCTAACAGGGGAGGTAATTCACCCCTCCACTTT.

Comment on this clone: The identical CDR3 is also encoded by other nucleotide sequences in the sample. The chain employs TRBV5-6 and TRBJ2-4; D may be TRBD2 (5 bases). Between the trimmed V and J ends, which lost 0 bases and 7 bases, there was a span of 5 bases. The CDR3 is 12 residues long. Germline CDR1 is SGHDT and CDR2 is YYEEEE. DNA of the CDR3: TGTGCCAGCAGCTTGGGAGGGAACATTCAGTACTTC. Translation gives CASSLGGNIQYF.

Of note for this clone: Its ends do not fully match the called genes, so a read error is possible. CDR3 sequence reads: CASSLGGVGDTQYF. CDR3 DNA: TGTGCTAGCAGCTTAGGGGGGGTCGGAGATACGCAGTATTTT. The rearrangement links TRBV7-7 to TRBJ2-3; maybe TRBD2 (7 bases). The germline gives CDR1 SSHAT, CDR2 FNYEAQ (reference sequence). This CDR3 comprises 14 residues.

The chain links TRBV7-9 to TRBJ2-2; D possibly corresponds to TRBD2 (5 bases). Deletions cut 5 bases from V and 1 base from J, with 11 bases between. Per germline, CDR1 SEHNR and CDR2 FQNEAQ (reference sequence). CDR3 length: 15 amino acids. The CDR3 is CASSPTGLNTGELFF. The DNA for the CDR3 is TGTGCCAGCAGCCCCACTGGACTGAACACCGGGGAGCTGTTTTTT.

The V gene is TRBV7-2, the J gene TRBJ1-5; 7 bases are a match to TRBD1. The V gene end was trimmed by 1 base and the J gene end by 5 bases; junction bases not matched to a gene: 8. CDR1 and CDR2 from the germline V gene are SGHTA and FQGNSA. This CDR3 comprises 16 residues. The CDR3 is CASSLGHRGIDQPQHF. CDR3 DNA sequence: TGTGCCAGCAGCTTAGGTCACAGGGGTATTGATCAGCCCCAGCATTTT.

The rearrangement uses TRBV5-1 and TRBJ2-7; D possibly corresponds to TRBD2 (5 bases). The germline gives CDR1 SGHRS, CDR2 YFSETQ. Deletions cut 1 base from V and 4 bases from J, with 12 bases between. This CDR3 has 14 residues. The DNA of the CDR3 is TGCGCCAGCAGCTTGAGCGGAGAGGGATACGAGCAGTACTTC. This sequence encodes CASSLSGEGYEQYF.

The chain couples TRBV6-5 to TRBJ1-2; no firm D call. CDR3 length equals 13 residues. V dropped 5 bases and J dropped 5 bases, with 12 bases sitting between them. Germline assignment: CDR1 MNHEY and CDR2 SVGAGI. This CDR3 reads CASSTSPQYGYTF. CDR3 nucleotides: TGTGCCAGCAGTACCAGTCCGCAGTATGGCTACACCTTC.

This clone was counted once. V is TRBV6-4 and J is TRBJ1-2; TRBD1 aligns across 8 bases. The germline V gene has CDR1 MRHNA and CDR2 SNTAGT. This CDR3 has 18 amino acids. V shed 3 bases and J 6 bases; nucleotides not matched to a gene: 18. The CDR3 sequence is CASSDTPFLPQGANGYTF. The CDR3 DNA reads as TGTGCCAGCAGTGATACCCCCTTCCTCCCCCAGGGGGCCAATGGCTACACCTTC.

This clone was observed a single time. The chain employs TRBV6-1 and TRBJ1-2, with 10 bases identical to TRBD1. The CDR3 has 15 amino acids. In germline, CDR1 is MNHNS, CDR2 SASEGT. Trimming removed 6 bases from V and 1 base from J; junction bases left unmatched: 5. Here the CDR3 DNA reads TGTGCCAGCAGAATGGGACAGGGGTTTAACTATGGCTACACCTTC. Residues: CASRMGQGFNYGYTF.

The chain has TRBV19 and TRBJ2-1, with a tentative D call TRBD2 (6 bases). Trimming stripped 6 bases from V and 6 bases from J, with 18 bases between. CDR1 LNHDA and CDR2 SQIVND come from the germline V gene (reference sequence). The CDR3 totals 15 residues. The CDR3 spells CASRWTGLPGNEQFF. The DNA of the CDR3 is TGTGCCAGTAGATGGACGGGACTCCCCGGCAATGAGCAGTTCTTC.

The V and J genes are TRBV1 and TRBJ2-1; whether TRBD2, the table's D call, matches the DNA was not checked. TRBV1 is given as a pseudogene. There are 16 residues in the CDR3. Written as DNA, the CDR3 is TGCACCAGCAGCCGTCGGGTGACTAGCGAGTACAATGAGCAGTTCTTC. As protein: CTSSRRVTSEYNEQFF.

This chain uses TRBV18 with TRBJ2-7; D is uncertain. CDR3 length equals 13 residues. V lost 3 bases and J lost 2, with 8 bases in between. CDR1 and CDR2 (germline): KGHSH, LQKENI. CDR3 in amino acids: CASSPTVTYEQYF. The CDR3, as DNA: TGTGCCAGCTCACCCACGGTTACCTACGAGCAGTACTTC.

CDR3 region: CASSLIRQSTNEKLFF. The CDR3 DNA reads as TGTGCCAGTAGTCTCATTCGACAGTCAACTAATGAAAAACTGTTTTTT. The rearrangement links TRBV19 to TRBJ1-4; TRBD1 is a possible D gene (5 bases). The CDR3 consists of 16 residues. In germline, CDR1 is LNHDA, CDR2 SQIVND (reference sequence). V lost 5 bases, J lost 0 bases, and 13 bases lay in between.

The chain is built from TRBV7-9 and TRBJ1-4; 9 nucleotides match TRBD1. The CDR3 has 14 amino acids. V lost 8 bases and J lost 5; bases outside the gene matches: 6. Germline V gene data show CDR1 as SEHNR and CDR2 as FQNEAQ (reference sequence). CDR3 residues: CASDYGTGNEKLFF. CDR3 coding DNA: TGTGCCAGCGACTATGGGACAGGGAATGAAAAACTGTTTTTT.

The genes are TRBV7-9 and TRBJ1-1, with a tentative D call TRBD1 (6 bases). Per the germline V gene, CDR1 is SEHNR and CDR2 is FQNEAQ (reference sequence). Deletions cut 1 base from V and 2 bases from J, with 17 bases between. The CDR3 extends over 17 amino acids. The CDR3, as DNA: TGTGCCAGCAGCTTAGTTATCCAGGGGAGAAGAAACACTGAAGCTTTCTTT. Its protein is CASSLVIQGRRNTEAFF. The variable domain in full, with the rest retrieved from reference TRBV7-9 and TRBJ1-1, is DTGVSQNPRHKITKRGQNVTFRCDPISEHNRLYWYRQTLGQGPEFLTYFQNEAQLEKSRLLSDRFSAERPKGSFSTLEIQRTEQGDSAMYLCASSLVIQGRRNTEAFFGQGTRLTVV.

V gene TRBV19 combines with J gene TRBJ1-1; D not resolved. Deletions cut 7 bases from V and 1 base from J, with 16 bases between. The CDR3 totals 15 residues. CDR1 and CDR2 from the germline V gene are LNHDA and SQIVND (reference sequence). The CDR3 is CASNMNTVKNTEAFF. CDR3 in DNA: TGTGCCAGTAACATGAACACCGTTAAGAACACTGAAGCTTTCTTT.

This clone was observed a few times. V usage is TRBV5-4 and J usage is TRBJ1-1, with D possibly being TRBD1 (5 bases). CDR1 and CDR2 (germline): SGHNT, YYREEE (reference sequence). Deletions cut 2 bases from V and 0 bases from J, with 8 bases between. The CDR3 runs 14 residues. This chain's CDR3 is CASSFAGLNTEAFF. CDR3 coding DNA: TGTGCCAGCAGCTTTGCAGGGCTGAACACTGAAGCTTTCTTT.

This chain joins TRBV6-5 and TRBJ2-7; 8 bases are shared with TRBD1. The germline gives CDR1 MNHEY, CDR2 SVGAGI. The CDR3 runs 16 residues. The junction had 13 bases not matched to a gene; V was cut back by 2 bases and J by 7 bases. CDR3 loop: CASSYRDRTLWGEQYF. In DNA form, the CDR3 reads TGTGCCAGCAGTTACAGGGACAGGACCCTCTGGGGTGAGCAGTACTTC.

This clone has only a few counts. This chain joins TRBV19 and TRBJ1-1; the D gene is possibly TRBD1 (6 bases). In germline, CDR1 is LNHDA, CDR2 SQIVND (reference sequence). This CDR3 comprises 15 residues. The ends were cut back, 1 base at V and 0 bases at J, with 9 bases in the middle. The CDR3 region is CASSIGGQLNTEAFF. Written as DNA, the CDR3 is TGTGCCAGTAGTATAGGAGGACAGTTGAACACTGAAGCTTTCTTT.

The CDR3 is CASSSEGTGGLEQYF. The CDR3 DNA sequence: TGTGCCAGCAGCTCCGAAGGGACAGGAGGACTCGAGCAGTACTTC. This chain connects TRBV7-8 to TRBJ2-7, with 8 bases aligning to TRBD1. The CDR3 runs to 15 residues. Trimming at V came to 4 bases and at J to 6 bases, leaving 11 bases not matched to a gene. Germline CDR1 and CDR2: SGHVS and FQNEAQ.